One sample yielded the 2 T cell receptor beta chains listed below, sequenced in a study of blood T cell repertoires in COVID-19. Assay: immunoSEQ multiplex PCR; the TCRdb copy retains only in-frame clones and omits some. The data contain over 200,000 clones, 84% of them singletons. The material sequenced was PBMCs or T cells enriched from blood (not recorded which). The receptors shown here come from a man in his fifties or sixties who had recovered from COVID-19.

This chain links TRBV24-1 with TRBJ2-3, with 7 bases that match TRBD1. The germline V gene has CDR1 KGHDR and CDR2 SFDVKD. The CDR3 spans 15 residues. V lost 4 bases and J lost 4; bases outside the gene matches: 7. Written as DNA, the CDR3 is TGTGCCACCAGTGAGTACGGGACAGTCCCAGATACGCAGTATTTT. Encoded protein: CATSEYGTVPDTQYF.

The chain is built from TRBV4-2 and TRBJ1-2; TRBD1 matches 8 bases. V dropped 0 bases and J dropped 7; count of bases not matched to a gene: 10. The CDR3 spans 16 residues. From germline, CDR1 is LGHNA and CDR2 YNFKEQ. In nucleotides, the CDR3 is TGTGCCAGCAGCCAAGATCCCAGGACAGGGCGAGGTGGCTACACCTTC. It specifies CASSQDPRTGRGGYTF.